The clone carrying this TCR beta chain was seen repeatedly, ten times or more. Its antigen is currently unknown. A single base separates this from a much larger clone, so it may be a read error. The source of the sample is a study of T cells after posttransplantation cyclophosphamide. Treatment was busulfan-fludarabine conditioning, a marrow graft, and cyclophosphamide on days +3 and +4. The CDR3 runs to 15 residues. Germline V gene sequence: CDR1 SSHAT, CDR2 FNYEAQ (reference sequence). Losses at the gene ends were 1 base for V and 3 bases for J; bases not matched to a gene: 0. Sequenced by immunoSEQ multiplex PCR; TCRdb stores in-frame clones only, minus some. The sample is made up of under 25,000 clones, none counted only once. Study-wide points: Recipient CMV seropositivity and CMV reactivation strongly tracked TRB clonality.

This chain links TRBV7-7 with TRBJ2-7; 13 nucleotides match TRBD2. This sample comprised PBMCs, obtained after allogeneic stem cell transplant with posttransplant cyclophosphamide. This clonotype was sampled from a male patient between 18 and 35 years old who received an allogeneic stem cell transplant from a related donor, was CMV-positive, and had no GVHD. Some T cells could come from the graft donor. CDR3 protein: CASSLGTSGSYEQYF. The CDR3, as DNA: TGTGCCAGCAGCTTAGGGACTAGCGGGAGCTACGAGCAGTACTTC.